This T cell receptor (beta chain) was profiled in a study of T cell changes during pregnancy in multiple sclerosis. Libraries were prepared by immunoSEQ multiplex PCR; TCRdb keeps only in-frame clonotypes and omits some of them. The data contain around 50,000 clones, 75% to 90% of them seen just once; the ten biggest clones take up under 9.5%. This clone appeared once. The sequences come from CD8+ T cells from peripheral blood mononuclear cells, collected in the second trimester of pregnancy. This TCR was recovered from a female donor with multiple sclerosis, enrolled in a pregnancy study.

This chain's CDR3 is CASSERGAHGTDTQYF. CDR3 coding DNA: TGTGCCAGCAGTGAACGGGGGGCGCATGGCACAGATACGCAGTATTTT. The V call is TRBV2, the J call TRBJ2-3; possibly TRBD2 for D (7 bases). V lost 2 bases to trimming and J lost 1 base, with 13 bases between them. The CDR3 loop spans 16 amino acids. The V gene's germline CDR1 is SNHLY and CDR2 FYNNEI.